The sequence of this TCR beta chain was determined in a study of neoadjuvant nivolumab and ipilimumab in lung cancer. Findings and caveats of the study: Pathologic regression was not significantly tied to TCR clonality.

This CDR3 is built from 17 residues. Trimming took off 0 bases at V and 0 bases at J, with 13 bases between the two ends. Per the germline V gene, CDR1 is SGHRS and CDR2 is YFSETQ. TCRdb's copy holds only in-frame clones and misses some; the assay was immunoSEQ multiplex PCR. In the table there are tens of thousands of clones, around 80% of which are singletons. As to this clone: The antigen is unknown. The identical CDR3 is also encoded by other nucleotide sequences in the sample.

Here the sequenced sample was peripheral blood, taken before neoadjuvant nivolumab, alone or with ipilimumab. The chain recombines TRBV5-1 with TRBJ1-5; TRBD1 is a possible D gene (5 bases). The clonotype comes from an adult with non-small cell lung cancer. The CDR3 sequence: CASSLGPARDSNQPQHF. In nucleotides, the CDR3 is TGCGCCAGCAGCTTGGGCCCCGCCAGGGATAGCAATCAGCCCCAGCATTTT.